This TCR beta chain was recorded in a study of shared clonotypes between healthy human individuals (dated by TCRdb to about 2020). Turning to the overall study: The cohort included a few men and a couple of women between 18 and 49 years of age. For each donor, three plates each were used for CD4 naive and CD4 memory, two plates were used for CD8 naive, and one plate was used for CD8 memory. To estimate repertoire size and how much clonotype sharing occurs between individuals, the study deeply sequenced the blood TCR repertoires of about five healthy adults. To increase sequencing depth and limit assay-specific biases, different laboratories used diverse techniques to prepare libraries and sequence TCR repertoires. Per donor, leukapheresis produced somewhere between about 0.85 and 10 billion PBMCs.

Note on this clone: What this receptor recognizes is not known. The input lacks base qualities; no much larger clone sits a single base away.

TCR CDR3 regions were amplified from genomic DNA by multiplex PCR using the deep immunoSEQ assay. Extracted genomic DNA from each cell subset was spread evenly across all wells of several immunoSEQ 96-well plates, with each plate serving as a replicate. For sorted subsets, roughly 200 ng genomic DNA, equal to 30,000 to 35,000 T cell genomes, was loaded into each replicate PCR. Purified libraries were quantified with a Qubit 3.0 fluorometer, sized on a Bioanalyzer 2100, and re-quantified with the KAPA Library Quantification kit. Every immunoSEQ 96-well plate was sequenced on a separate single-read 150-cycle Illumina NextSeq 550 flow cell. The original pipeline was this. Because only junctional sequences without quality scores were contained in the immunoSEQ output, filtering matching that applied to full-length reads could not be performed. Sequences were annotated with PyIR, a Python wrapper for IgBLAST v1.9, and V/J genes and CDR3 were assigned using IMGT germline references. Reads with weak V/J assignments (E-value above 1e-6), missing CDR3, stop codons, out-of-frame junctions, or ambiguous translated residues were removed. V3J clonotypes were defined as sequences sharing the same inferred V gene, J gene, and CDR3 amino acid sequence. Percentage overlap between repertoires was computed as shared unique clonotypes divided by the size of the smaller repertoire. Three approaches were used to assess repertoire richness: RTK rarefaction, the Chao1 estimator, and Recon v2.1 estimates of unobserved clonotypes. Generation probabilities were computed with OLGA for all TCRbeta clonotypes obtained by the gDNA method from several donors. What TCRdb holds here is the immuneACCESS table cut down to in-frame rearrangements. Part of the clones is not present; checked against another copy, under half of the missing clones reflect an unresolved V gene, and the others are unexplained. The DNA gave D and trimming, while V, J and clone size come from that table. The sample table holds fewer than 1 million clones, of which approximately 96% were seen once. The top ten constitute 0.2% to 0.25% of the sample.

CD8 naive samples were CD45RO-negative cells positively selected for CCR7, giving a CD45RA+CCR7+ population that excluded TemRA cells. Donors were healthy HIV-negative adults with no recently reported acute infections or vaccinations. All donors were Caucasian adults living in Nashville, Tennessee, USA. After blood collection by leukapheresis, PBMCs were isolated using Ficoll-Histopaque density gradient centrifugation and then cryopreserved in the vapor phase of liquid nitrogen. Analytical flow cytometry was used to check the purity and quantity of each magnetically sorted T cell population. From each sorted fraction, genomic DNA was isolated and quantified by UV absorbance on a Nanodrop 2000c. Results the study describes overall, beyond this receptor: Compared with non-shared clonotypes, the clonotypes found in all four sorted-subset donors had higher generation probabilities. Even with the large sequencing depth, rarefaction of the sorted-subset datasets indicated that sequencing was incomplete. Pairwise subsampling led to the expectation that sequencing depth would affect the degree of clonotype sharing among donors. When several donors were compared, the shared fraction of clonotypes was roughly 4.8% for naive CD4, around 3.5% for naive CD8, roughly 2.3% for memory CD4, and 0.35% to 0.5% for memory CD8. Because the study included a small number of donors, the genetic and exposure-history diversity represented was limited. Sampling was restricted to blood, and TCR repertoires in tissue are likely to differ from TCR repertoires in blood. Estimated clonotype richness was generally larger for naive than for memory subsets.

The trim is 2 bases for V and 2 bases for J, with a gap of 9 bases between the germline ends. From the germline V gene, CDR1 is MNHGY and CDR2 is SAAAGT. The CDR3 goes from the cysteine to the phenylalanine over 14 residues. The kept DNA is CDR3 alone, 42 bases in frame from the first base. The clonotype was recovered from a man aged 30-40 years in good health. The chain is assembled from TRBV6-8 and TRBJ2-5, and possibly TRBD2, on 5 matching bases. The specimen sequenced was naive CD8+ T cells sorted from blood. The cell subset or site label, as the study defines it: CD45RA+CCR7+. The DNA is TGTGCCAGCAGTTACGTCCAGCGGCAAGAGACCCAGTACTTC. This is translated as CASSYVQRQETQYF.